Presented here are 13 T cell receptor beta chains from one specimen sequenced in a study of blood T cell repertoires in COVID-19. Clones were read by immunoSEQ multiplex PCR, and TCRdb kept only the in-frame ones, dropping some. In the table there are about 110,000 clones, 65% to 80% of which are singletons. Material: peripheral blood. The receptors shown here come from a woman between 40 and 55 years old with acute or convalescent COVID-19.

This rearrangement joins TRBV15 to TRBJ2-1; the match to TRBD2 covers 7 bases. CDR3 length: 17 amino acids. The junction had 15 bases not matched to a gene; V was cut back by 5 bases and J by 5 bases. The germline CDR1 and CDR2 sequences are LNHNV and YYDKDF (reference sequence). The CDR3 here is CATSDVGAGEPHNEQFF. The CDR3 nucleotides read TGTGCCACCAGCGACGTAGGGGCGGGGGAGCCTCACAATGAGCAGTTCTTC.

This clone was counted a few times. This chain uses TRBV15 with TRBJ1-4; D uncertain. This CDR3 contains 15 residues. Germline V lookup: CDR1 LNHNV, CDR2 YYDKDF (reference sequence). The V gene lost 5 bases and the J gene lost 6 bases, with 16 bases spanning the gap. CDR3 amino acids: CATSDPLGGHEKLFF. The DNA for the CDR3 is TGTGCCACCAGCGACCCCCTCGGAGGTCATGAAAAACTGTTTTTT. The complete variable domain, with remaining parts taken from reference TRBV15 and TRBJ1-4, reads DAMVIQNPRYQVTQFGKPVTLSCSQTLNHNVMYWYQQKSSQAPKLLFHYYDKDFNNEADTPDNFQSRRPNTSFCFLDIRSPGLGDTAMYLCATSDPLGGHEKLFFGSGTQLSVL.

The CDR3 region is CASSLRDTKSGVMNTEAFF. In nucleotides, the CDR3 is TGTGCCAGCAGCTTACGGGACACCAAGAGTGGGGTTATGAACACTGAAGCTTTCTTT. This chain joins TRBV7-6 and TRBJ1-1; possibly TRBD1 for D (6 bases). The V end was cut by 2 bases, the J end by 0 bases, with 22 bases between. The germline CDR1 and CDR2 sequences are SGHVS and FNYEAQ. The CDR3 contains 19 residues.

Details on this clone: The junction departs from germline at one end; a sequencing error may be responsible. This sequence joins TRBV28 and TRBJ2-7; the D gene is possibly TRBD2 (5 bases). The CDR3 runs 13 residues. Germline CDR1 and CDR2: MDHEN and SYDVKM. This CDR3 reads CASSWSGSYEQYF. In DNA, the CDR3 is TGTGCCAGTAGTTGGTCGGGGTCCTACGAGCAGTACTTC. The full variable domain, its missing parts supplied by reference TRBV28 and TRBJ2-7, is DVKVTQSSRYLVKRTGEKVFLECVQDMDHENMFWYRQDPGLGLRLIYFSYDVKMKEKGDIPEGYSVSREKKERFSLILESASTNQTSMYLCASSWSGSYEQYFGPGTRLTVT.

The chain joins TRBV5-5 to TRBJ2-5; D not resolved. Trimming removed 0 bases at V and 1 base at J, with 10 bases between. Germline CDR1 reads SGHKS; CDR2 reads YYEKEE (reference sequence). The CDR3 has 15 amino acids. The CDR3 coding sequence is TGTGCCAGCAGCTTGGAGGTGGGCTTCCAAGAGACCCAGTACTTC. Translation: CASSLEVGFQETQYF.

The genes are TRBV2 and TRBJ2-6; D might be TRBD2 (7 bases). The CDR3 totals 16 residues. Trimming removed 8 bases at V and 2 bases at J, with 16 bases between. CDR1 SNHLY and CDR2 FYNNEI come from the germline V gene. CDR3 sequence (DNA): TGTGCCAGCGGGGGGGACATCGGTACTGGGGCCAACGTCCTGACTTTC. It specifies CASGGDIGTGANVLTF.

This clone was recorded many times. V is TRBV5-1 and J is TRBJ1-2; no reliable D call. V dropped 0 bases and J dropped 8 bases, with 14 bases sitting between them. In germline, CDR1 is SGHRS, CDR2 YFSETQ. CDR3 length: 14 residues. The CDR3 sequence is CASSLATVRAGYTF. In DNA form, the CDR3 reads TGCGCCAGCAGCTTGGCCACCGTCCGTGCGGGCTACACCTTC.

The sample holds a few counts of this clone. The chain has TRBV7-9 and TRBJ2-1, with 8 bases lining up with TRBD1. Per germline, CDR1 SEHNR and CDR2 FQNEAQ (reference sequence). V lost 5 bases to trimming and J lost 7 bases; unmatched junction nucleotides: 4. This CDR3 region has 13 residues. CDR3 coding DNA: TGTGCCAGCAGCCAGGGGGCTGTGAATGAGCAGTTCTTC. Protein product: CASSQGAVNEQFF.

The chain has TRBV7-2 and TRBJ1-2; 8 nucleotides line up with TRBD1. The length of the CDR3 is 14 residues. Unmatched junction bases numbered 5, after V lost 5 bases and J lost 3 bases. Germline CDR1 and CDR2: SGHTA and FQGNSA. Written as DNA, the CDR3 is TGTGCCAGCAGCGGCTGGGACAGGTACTATGGCTACACCTTC. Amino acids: CASSGWDRYYGYTF.

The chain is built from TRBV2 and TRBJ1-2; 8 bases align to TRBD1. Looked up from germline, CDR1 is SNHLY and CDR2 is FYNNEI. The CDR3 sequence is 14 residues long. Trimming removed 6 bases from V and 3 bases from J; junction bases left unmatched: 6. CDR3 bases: TGTGCCAGCAGAATTACAGGGGGTTACTATGGCTACACCTTC. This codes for CASRITGGYYGYTF.

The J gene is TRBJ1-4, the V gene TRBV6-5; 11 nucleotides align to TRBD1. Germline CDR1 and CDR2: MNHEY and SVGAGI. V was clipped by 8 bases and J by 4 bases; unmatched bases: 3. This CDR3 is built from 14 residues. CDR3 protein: CASGGTGGNEKLFF. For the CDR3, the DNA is TGTGCCAGCGGAGGGACAGGGGGTAATGAAAAACTGTTTTTT.

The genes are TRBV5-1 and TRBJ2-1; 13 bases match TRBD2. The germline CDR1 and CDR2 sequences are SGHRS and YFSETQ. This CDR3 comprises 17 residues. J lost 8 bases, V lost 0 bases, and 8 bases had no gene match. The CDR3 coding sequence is TGCGCCAGCAGCTTGGTAACTAGCGGGGGGGCCAGGGATGAGCAGTTCTTC. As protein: CASSLVTSGGARDEQFF.

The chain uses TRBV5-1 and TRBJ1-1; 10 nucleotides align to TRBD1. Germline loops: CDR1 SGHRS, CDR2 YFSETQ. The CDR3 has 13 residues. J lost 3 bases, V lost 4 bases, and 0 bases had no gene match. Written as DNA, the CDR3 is TGCGCCAGCAGCGGGACAGGGGACACTGAAGCTTTCTTT. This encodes CASSGTGDTEAFF.